A single TCR beta chain is shown here with its context. Its matching antigen is unknown. This sample was included in a study of cytotoxic CD8 clonotypes in ibrutinib-treated CLL. Turning to the study itself: The subjects consisted of around eleven relapsed/refractory and some 14 treatment-naive individuals, with some 17 IGHV unmutated.

The protocol was immunoSEQ multiplex PCR, while the TCRdb copy is restricted to in-frame clones and leaves out a portion. The data show tens of thousands of clones, under 80% seen once. Looked up from germline, CDR1 is SGHRS and CDR2 is YFSETQ. V lost 0 bases, J lost 4 bases, and 18 bases lay in between. This CDR3 is built from 17 residues. General study findings and limits: Clonality increased with ibrutinib response but returned toward baseline at progression. Samples from sustained-remission and progressing patients were taken at different times. Under therapy, public clonotypes either contracted or stayed stable, and they were uncommon.

The sample here was PBMCs, taken before ibrutinib treatment. The source is a human donor with chronic lymphocytic leukemia. The chain carries TRBV5-1 and TRBJ2-3, with a tentative D call TRBD2 (5 bases). CDR3 coding DNA: TGCGCCAGCAGCTTGGGAGAACGAGGAGCCGGGGCAGATACGCAGTATTTT. This encodes CASSLGERGAGADTQYF.